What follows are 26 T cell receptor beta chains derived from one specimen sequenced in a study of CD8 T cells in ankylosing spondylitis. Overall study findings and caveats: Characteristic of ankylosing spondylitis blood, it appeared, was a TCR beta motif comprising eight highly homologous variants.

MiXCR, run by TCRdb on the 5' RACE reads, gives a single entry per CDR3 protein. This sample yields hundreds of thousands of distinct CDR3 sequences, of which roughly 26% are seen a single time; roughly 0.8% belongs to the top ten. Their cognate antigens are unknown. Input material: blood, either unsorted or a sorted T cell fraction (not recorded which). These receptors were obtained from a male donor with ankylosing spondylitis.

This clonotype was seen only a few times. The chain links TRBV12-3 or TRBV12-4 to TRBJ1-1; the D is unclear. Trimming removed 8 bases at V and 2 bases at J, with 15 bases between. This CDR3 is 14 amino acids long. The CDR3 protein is CASPGYGRNTEAFF. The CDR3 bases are TGTGCCAGCCCCGGTTACGGGCGAAACACTGAAGCTTTCTTT.

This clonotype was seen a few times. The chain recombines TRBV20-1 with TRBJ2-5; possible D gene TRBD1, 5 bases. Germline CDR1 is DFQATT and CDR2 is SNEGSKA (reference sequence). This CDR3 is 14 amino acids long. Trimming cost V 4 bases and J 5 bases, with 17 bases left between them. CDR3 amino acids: CSANPPRGSETQYF. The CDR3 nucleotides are TGCAGTGCTAATCCACCTAGGGGTTCGGAGACCCAGTACTTC.

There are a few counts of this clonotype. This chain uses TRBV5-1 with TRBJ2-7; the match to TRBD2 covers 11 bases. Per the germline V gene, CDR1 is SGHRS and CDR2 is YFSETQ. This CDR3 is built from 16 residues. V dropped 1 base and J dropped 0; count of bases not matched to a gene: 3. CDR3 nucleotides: TGCGCCAGCAGCTTGAGGACTAGCGGGTCCTCCTACGAGCAGTACTTC. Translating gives CASSLRTSGSSYEQYF.

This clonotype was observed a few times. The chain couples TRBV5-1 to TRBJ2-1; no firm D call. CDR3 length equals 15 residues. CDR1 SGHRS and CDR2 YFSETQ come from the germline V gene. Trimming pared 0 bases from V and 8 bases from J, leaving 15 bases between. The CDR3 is CASSLVGPGVDEQFF. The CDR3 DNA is TGCGCCAGCAGCTTGGTAGGGCCTGGGGTTGATGAGCAGTTCTTC.

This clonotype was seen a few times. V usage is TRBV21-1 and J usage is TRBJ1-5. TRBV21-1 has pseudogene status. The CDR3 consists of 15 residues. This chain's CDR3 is CANERRHRINQPQHF. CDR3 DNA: TGTGCCAACGAGAGGAGACACCGGATTAATCAGCCCCAGCATTTT.

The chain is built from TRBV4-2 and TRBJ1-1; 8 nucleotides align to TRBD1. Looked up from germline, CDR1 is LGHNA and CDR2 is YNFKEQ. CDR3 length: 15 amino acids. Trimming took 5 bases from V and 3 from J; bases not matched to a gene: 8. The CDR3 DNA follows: TGTGCCAGCAGCATTCCACAGGGGGGTTACACTGAAGCTTTCTTT. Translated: CASSIPQGGYTEAFF.

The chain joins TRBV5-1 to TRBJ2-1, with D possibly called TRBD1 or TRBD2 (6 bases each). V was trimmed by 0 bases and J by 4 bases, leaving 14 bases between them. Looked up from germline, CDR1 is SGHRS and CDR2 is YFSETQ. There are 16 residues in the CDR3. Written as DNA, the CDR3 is TGCGCCAGCAGCTTGGGGGGGGCGTCAGCGTACAATGAGCAGTTCTTC. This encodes CASSLGGASAYNEQFF.

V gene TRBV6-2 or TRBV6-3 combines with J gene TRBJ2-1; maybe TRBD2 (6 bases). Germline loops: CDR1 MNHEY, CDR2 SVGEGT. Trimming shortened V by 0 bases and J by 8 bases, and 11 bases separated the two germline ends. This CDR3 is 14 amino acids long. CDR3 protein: CASSYSASEDEQFF. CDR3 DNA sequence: TGTGCCAGCAGTTACTCTGCTAGCGAGGATGAGCAGTTCTTC.

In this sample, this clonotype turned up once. The CDR3 loop is CASSEFLAGGDYGYTF. The CDR3 DNA sequence: TGTGCCAGCAGTGAATTTCTTGCAGGGGGCGACTATGGCTACACCTTC. The chain combines TRBV2 with TRBJ1-2; 8 nucleotides align to TRBD1. V lost 2 bases and J lost 3; bases outside the gene matches: 8. Germline V lookup: CDR1 SNHLY, CDR2 FYNNEI. CDR3 size: 16 residues.

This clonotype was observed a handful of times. The CDR3 DNA sequence: TGTGCCAGCAGGCAGATAGCGGGAGGGAACCAAGAGACCCAGTACTTC. It encodes CASRQIAGGNQETQYF. The V and J genes are TRBV12-3 or TRBV12-4 and TRBJ2-5; TRBD2 matches at 11 bases. CDR3 length: 16 residues. Losses at the gene ends were 6 bases for V and 0 bases for J; bases not matched to a gene: 6.

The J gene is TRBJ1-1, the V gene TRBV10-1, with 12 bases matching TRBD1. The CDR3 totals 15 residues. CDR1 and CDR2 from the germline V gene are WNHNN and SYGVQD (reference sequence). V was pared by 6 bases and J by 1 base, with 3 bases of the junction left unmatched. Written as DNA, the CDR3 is TGCGCCAGCAGCGAGGGACAGGGGGCGAACACTGAAGCTTTCTTT. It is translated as CASSEGQGANTEAFF.

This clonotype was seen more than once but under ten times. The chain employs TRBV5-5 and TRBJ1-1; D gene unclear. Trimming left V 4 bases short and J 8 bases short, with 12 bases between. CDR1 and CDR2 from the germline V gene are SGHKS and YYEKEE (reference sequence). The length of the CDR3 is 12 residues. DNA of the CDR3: TGTGCCAGCAGCCCTCGGACCGGGGAAGCTTTCTTT. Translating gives CASSPRTGEAFF.

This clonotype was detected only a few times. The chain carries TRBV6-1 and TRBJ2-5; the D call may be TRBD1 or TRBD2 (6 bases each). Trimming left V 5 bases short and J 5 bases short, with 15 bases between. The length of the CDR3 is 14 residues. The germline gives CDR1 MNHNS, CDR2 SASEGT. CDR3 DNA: TGTGCCAGCAGTCCCCCGGGGGCATGGGAGACCCAGTACTTC. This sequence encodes CASSPPGAWETQYF.

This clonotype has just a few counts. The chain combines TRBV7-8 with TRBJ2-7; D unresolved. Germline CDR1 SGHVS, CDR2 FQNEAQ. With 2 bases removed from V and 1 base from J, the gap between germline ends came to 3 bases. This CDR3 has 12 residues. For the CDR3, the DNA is TGTGCCAGCAGCTTAAGGTCCTACGAGCAGTACTTC. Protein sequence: CASSLRSYEQYF.

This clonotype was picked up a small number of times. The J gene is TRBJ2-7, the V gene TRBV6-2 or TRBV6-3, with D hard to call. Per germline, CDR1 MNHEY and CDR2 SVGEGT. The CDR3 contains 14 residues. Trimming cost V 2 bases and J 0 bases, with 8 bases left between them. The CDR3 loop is CASSYTLHSYEQYV. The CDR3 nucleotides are TGTGCCAGCAGTTACACGCTCCACTCCTACGAGCAGTACGTC.

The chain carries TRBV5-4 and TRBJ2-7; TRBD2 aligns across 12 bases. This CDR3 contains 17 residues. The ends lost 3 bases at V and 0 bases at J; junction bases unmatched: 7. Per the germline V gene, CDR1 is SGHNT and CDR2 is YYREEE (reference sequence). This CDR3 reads CASSSIPTSGSSYEQYF. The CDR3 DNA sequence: TGTGCCAGCAGCTCGATCCCGACTAGCGGGAGCTCCTACGAGCAGTACTTC.

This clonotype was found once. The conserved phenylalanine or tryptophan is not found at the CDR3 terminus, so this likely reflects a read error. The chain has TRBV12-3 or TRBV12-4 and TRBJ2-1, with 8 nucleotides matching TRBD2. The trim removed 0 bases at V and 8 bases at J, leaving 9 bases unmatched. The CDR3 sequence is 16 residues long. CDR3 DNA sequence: TGTGCCAGCAGTTTAGCCCCAGCGGGAGTGGTAGATGAGCAGTTCCTC. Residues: CASSLAPAGVVDEQFL.

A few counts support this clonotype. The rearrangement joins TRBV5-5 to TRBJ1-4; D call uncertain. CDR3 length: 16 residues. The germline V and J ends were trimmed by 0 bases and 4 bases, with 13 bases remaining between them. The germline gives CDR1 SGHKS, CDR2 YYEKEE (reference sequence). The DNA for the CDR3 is TGTGCCAGCAGCTTGGGTTCCGCCGACTTTAATGAAAAACTGTTTTTT. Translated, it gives CASSLGSADFNEKLFF.

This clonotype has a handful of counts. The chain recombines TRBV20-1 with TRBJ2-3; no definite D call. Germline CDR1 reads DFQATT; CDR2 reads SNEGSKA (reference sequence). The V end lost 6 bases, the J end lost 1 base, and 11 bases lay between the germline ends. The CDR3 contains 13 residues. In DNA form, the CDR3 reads TGCAGTGCAGGCCCCTCGGGCACAGATACGCAGTATTTT. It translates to CSAGPSGTDTQYF.

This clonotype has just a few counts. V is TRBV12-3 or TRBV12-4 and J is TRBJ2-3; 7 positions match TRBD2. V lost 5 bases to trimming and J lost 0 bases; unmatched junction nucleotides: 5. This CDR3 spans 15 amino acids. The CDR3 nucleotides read TGTGCCAGCAGTAGGGCTAGCGGAAGCACAGATACGCAGTATTTT. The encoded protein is CASSRASGSTDTQYF.

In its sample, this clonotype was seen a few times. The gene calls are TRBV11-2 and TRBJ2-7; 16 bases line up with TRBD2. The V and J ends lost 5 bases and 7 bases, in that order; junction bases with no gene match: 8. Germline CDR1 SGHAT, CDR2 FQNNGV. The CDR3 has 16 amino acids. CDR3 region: CASSGKPGLAGGEQYF. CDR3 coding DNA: TGTGCCAGCAGCGGTAAACCGGGACTAGCGGGAGGGGAGCAGTACTTC.

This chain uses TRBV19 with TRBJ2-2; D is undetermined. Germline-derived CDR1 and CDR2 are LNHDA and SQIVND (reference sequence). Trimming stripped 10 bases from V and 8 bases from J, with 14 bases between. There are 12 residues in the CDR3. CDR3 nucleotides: TGTGCCACTGCAGCTTTAGTTGGGGAGCTGTTTTTT. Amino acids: CATAALVGELFF. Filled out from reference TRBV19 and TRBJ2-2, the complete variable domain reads DGGITQSPKYLFRKEGQNVTLSCEQNLNHDAMYWYRQDPGQGLRLIYYSQIVNDFQKGDIAEGYSVSREKKESFPLTVTSAQKNPTAFYLCATAALVGELFFGEGSRLTVL.

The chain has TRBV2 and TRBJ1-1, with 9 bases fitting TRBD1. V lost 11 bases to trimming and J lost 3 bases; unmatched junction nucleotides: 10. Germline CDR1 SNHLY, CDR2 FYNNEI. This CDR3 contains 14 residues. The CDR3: CAGGQGRGDTEAFF. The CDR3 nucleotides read TGTGCCGGAGGACAGGGGCGAGGAGACACTGAAGCTTTCTTT.

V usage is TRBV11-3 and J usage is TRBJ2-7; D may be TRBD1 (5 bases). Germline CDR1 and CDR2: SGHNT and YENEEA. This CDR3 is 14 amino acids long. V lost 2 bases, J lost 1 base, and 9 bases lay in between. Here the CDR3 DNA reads TGTGCCAGCAGCTTAAGGTCAGGGTCCTACGAGCAGTACTTC. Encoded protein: CASSLRSGSYEQYF.

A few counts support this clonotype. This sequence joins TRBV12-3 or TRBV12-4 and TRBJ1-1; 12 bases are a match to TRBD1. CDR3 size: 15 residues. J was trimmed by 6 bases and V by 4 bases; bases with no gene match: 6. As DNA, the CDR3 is TGTGCCAGCAGTTACGGGACAGGGGGCTTCGCTGAAGCTTTCTTT. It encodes CASSYGTGGFAEAFF.

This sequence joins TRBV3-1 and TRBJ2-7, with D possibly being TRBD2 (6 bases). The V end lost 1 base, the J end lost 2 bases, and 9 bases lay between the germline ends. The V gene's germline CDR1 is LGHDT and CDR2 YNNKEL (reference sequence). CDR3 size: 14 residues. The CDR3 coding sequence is TGTGCCAGCAGCCAAGCTAGCGCCACCTACGAGCAGTACTTC. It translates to CASSQASATYEQYF.